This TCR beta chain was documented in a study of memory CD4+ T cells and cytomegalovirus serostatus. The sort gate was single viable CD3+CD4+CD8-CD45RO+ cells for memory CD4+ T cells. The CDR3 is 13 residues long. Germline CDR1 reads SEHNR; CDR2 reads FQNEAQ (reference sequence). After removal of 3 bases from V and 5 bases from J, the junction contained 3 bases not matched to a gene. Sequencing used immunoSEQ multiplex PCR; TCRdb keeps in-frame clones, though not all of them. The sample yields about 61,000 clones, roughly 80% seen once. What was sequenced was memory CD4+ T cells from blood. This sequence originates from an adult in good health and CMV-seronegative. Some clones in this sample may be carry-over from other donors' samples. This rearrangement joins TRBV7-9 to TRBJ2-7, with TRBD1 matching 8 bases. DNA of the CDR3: TGTGCCAGCAGCTTTCAGGGACAGGACGAGCAGTACTTC. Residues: CASSFQGQDEQYF.